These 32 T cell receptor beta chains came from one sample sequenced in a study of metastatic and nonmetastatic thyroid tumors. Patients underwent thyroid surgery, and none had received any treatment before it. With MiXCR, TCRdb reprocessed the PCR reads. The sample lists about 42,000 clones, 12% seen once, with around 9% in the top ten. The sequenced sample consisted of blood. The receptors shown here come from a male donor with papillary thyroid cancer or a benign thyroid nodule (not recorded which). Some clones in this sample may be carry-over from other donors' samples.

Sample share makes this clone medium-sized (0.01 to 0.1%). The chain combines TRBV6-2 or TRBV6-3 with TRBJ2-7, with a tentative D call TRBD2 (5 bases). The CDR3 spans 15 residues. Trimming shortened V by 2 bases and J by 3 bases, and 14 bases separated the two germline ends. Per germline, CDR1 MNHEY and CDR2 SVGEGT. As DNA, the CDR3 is TGTGCCAGCAGTTACCCATCAAGAGGAGGCTACGAGCAGTACTTC. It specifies CASSYPSRGGYEQYF.

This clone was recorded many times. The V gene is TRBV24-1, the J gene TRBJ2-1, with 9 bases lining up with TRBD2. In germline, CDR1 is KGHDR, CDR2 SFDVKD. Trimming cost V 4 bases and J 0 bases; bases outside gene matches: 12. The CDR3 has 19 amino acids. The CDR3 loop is CATSDPGVSSGSSYNEQFF. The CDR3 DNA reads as TGTGCCACCAGTGACCCGGGGGTGAGTAGCGGGAGCTCCTACAATGAGCAGTTCTTC.

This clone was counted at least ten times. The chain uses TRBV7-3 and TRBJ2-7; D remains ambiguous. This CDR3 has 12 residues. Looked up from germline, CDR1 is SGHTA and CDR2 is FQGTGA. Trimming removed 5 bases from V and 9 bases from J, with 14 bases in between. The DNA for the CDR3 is TGTGCCAGCAGCCCCAAAGTAGACGGGCAGTACTTC. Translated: CASSPKVDGQYF.

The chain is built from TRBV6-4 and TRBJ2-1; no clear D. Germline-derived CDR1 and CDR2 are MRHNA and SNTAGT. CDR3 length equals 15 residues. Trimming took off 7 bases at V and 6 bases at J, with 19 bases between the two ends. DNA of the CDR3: TGTGCCAGCATCCTCCAGTCAGGTGTAGGCAATGAGCAGTTCTTC. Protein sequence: CASILQSGVGNEQFF.

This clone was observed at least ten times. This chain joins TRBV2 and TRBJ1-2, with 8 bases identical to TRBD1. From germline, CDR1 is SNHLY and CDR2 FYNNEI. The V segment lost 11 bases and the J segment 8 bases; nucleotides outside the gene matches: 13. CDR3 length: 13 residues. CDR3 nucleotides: TGTGCCTCCCAGGCCCAGGGGGCTGAAGGCTACACCTTC. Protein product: CASQAQGAEGYTF.

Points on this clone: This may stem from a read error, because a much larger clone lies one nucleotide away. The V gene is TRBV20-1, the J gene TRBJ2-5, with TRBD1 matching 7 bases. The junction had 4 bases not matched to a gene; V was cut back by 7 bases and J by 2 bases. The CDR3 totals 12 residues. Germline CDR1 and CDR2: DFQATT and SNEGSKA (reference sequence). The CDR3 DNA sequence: TGCAGTGTATCGGGACAGCAAGAGACCCAGTACTTC. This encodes CSVSGQQETQYF.

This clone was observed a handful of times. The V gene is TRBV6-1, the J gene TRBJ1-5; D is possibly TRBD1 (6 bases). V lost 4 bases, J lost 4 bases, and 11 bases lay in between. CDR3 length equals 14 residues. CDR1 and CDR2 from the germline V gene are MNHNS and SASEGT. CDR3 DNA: TGTGCCAGCAGTGGTCAGACAGGAAATCAGCCCCAGCATTTT. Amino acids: CASSGQTGNQPQHF.

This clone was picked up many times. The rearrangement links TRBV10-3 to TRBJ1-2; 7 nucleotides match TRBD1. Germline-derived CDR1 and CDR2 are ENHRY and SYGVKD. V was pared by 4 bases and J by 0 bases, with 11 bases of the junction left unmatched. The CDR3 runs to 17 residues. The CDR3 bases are TGTGCCATCAGTGGGGGGACAGACCCGGGGACTAACTATGGCTACACCTTC. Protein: CAISGGTDPGTNYGYTF.

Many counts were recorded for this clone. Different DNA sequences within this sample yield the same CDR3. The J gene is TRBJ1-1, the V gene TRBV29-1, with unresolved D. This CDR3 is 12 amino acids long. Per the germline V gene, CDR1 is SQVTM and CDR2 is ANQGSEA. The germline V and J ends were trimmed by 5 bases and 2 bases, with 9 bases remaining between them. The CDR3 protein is CSVTKGNTEAFF. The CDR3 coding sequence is TGCAGCGTTACCAAGGGAAACACTGAAGCTTTCTTT.

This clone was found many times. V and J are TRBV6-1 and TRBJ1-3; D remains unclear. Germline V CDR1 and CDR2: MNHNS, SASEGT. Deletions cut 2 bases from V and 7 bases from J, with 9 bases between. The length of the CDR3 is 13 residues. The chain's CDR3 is CASSEYDMNTIYF. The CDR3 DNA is TGTGCCAGCAGTGAATATGATATGAACACCATATATTTT.

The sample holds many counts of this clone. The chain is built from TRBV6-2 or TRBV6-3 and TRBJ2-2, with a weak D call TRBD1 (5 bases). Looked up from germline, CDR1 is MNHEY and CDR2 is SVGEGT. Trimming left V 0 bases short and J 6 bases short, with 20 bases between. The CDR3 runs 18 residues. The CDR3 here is CASSYSSRRGKDPGELFF. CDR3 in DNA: TGTGCCAGCAGTTACTCGTCCCGTAGGGGCAAAGATCCCGGGGAGCTGTTTTTT.

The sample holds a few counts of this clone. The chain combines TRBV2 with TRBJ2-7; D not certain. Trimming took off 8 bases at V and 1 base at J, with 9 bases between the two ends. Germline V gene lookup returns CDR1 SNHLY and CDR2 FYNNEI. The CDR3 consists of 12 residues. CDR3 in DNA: TGTGCCAGCTCTATCTGGTCCTACGAGCAGTACTTC. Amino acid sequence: CASSIWSYEQYF.

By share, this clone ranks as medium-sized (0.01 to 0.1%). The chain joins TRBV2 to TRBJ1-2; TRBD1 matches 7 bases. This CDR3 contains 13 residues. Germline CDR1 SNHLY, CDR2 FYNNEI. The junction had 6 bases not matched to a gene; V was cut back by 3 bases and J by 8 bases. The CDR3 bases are TGTGCCAGCAGTGAGACAGGGCCGAGGGGCTACACCTTC. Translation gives CASSETGPRGYTF.

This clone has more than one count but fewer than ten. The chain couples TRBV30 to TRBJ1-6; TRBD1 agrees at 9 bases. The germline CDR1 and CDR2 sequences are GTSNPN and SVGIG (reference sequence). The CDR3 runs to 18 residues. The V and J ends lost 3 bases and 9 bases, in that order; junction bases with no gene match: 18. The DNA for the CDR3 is TGTGCCTGGAGGGGACGCCGGGACAGGGTTTCTTCGGGTTCACCCCTCCACTTT. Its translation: CAWRGRRDRVSSGSPLHF.

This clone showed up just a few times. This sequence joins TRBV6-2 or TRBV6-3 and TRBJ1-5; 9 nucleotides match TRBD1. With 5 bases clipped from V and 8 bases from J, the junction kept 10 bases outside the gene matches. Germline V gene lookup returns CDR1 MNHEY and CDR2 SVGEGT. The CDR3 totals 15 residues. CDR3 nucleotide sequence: TGTGCCAGCAGTAGAAGGGACAGGGAGGTCGAGCCCCAGCATTTT. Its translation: CASSRRDREVEPQHF.

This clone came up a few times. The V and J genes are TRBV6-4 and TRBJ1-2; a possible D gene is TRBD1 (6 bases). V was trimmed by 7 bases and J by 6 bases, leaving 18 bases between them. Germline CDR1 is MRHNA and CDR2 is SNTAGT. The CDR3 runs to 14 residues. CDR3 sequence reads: CASTFGQRNHGYTF. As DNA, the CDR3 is TGTGCCAGCACATTTGGACAGAGAAACCATGGCTACACCTTC.

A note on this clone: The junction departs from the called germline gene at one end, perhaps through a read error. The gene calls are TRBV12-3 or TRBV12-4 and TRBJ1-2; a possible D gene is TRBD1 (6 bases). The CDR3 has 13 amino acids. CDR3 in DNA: TGTGCCGGCAGTTTCGGTGCAGGGGAGGACTATACCTTC. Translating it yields CAGSFGAGEDYTF.

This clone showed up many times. CDR3 bases: TGTGCCACCAGCCTCACGGACTCCTACGAGCAGTACTTC. It is translated as CATSLTDSYEQYF. This chain joins TRBV15 and TRBJ2-7; D unresolved. The CDR3 has 13 amino acids. From germline, CDR1 is LNHNV and CDR2 YYDKDF (reference sequence). V lost 5 bases and J 0 bases, leaving 8 bases between the germline ends.

CDR3 bases: TGTGCCAGCTCACCACGAGGTAGCGGGAGAGTGGGCTACGAGCAGTACTTC. It encodes CASSPRGSGRVGYEQYF. V usage is TRBV18 and J usage is TRBJ2-7, with 9 bases identical to TRBD2. The CDR3 is 17 amino acids. Germline values: CDR1 KGHSH, CDR2 LQKENI. The J segment lost 3 bases and the V segment lost 1 base, leaving 10 bases of the junction unmatched.

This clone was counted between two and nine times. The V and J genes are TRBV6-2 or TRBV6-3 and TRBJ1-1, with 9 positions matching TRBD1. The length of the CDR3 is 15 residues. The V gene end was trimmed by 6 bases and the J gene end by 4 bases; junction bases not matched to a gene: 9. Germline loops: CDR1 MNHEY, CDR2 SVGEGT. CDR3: CASSRPGQGATEAFF. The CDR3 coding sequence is TGTGCCAGCAGCCGACCGGGACAGGGAGCCACTGAAGCTTTCTTT.

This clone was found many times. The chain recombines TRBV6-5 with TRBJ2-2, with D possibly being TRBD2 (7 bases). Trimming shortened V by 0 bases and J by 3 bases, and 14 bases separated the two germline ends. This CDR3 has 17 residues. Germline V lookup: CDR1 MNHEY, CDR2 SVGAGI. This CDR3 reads CASSYSGGLADTGELFF. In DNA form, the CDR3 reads TGTGCCAGCAGTTACTCAGGGGGTCTAGCGGACACCGGGGAGCTGTTTTTT.

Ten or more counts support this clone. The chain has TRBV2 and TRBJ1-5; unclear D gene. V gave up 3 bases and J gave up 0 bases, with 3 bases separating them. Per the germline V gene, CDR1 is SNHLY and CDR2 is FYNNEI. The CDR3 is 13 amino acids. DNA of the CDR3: TGTGCCAGCAGTGACATTAGCAATCAGCCCCAGCATTTT. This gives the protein CASSDISNQPQHF.

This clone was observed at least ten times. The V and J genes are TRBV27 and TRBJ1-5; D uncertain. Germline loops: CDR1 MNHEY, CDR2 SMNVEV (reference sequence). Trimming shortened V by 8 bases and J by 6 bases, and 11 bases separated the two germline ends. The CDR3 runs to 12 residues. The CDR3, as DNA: TGTGCCAGCTCCACCGTAGCTCAGCCCCAGCATTTT. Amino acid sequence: CASSTVAQPQHF.

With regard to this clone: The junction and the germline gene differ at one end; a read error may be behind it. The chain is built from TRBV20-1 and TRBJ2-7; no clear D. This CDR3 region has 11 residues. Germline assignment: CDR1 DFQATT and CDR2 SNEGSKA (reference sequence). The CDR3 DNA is TGCAGTGGTACACCCTCTTACGAGCATCACTTC. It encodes CSGTPSYEHHF.

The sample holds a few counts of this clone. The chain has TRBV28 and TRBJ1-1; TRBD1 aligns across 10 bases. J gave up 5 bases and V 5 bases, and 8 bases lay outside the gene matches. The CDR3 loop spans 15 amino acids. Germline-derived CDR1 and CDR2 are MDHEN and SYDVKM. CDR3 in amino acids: CASSPPGQGLTEAFF. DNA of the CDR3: TGTGCCAGCAGTCCGCCGGGACAGGGGCTGACTGAAGCTTTCTTT.

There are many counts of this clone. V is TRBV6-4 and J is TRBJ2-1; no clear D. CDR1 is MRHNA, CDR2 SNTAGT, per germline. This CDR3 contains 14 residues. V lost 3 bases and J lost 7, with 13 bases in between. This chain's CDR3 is CASSEARERNEQFF. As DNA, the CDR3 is TGTGCCAGCAGTGAAGCAAGGGAAAGGAATGAGCAGTTCTTC.

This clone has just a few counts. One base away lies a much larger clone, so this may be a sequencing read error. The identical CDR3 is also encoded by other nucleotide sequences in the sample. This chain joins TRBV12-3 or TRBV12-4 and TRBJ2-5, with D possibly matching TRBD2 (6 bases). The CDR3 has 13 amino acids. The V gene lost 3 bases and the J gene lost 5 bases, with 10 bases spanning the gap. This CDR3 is CASSLLAGETQYF. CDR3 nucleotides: TGTGCCAGCAGTTTGCTGGCGGGGGAGACCCAGTACTTC.

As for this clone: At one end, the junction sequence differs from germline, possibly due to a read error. The CDR3 spells CASSITGERAEDFF. The DNA of the CDR3 is TGTGCCAGTAGTATCACAGGGGAGAGGGCTGAAGATTTCTTT. The chain combines TRBV19 with TRBJ1-1; 7 bases are a match to TRBD1. The CDR3 consists of 14 residues. Germline lookup yields CDR1 LNHDA and CDR2 SQIVND (reference sequence).

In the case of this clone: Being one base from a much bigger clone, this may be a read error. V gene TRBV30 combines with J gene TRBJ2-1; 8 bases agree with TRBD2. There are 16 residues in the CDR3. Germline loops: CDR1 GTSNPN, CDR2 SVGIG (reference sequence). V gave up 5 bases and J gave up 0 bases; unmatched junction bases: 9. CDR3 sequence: CAWCLRTSCSYNEQFF. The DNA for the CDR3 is TGTGCCTGGTGTTTGAGGACTAGCTGCTCCTACAATGAGCAGTTCTTC. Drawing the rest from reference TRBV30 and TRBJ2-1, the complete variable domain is SQTIHQWPATLVQPVGSPLSLECTVEGTSNPNLYWYRQAAGRGLQLLFYSVGIGQISSEVPQNLSASRPQDRQFILSSKKLLLSDSGFYLCAWCLRTSCSYNEQFFGPGTRLTVL.

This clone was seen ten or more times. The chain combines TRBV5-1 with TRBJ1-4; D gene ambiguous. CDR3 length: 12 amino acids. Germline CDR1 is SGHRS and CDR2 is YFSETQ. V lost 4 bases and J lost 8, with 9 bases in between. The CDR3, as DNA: TGCGCCAGCAGCCCTAGTGGGGAAAAACTGTTTTTT. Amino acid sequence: CASSPSGEKLFF.

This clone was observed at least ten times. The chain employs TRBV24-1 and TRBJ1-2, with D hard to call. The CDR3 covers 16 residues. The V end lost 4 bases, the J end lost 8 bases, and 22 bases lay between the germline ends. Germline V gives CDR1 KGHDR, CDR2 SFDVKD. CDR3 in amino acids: CATSDATSDGPRGYTF. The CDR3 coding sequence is TGTGCCACCAGTGACGCAACCTCGGACGGGCCTAGGGGCTACACCTTC.

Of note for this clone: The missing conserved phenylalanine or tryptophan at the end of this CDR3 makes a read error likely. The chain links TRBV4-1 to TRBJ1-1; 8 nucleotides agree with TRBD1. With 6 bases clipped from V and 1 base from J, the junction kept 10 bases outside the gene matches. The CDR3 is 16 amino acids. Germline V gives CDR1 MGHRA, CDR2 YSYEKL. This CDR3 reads CASSARQGNQNTEAFL. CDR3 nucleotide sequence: TGCGCCAGCAGTGCAAGACAGGGGAACCAGAACACTGAAGCTTTCCTT.